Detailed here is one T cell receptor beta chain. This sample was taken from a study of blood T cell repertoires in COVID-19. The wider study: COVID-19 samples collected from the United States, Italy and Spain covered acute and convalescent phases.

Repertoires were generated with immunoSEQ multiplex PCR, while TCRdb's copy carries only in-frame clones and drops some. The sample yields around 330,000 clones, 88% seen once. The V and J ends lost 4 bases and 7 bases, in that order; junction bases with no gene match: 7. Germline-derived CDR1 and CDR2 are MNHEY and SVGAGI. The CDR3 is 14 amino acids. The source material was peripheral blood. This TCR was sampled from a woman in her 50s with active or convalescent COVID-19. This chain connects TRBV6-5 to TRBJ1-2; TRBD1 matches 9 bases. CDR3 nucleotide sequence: TGTGCCAGCAGTTCGGACAGGGGCCGGGCTGGCTACACCTTC. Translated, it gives CASSSDRGRAGYTF.